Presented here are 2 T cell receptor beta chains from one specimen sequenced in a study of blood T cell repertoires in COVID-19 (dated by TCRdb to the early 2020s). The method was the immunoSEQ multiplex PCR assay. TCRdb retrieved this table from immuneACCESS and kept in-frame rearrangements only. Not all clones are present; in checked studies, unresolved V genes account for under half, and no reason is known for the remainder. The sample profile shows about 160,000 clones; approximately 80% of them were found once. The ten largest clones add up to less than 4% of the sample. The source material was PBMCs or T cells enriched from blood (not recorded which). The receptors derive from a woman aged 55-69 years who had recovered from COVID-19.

In DNA, the CDR3 is TGTGCCAGCAGTGACGCGGGGGATTGGGAGCAGTACTTC. This translates into CASSDAGDWEQYF. The chain has TRBV2 and TRBJ2-7, with 7 positions matching TRBD2. The V and J ends lost 3 bases and 7 bases, in that order; junction bases with no gene match: 6. The CDR3 runs to 13 residues. Germline V gene data show CDR1 as SNHLY and CDR2 as FYNNEI.

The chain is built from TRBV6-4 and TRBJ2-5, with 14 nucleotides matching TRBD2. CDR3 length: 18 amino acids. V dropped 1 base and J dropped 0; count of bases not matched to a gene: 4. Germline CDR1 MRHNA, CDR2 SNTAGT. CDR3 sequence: CASSDFRGLAGDQETQYF. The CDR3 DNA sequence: TGTGCCAGCAGTGACTTCAGGGGACTAGCGGGGGACCAAGAGACCCAGTACTTC.